This entry is about one TCR beta chain. The antigen remains undetermined. CD4+CD25+CD127- Tregs, CD4+CD25- non-Tregs, CD4 and CD8 cells were sorted. The data derive from a study of Tregs in tolerant kidney transplant recipients. General study results and limits: Tolerant patients' donor-specific Tregs expanded beyond overall Tregs, suggesting antigen-driven growth.

CDR1 and CDR2 (germline): SGHRS, YFSETQ. V lost 4 bases to trimming and J lost 5 bases; unmatched junction nucleotides: 6. This CDR3 is 14 amino acids long. Assay used: immunoSEQ multiplex PCR; TCRdb lists only in-frame clones, some missing. The sample carries fewer than 100,000 clones, 93% recorded once. The TCR originated in a human donor who received a combined kidney and bone marrow transplant. The specimen was CD4+ T cells from blood, collected before the transplant. V and J are TRBV5-1 and TRBJ2-5; 9 bases fit TRBD2. CDR3 DNA sequence: TGCGCCAGCAGCCCGGGACTAGCATGGGAGACCCAGTACTTC. This codes for CASSPGLAWETQYF.